This T cell receptor beta chain was found in a study of OX40 agonist ivuxolimab in advanced cancers. The overall study: Ivuxolimab doses were 0.01, 0.1, 0.3, 1.5, 3 or 10 mg/kg every 2 weeks. Findings and caveats of the study: CD4+ and CD8+ blood T cells expanded clonally by week 6 at 0.1 to 3.0 mg/kg.

Generated by immunoSEQ multiplex PCR, the TCRdb table keeps only in-frame clones and is missing some. The sample records 70,000 to 95,000 clones, about 85% being singletons. Regarding this clone: Its antigen is not known.

V trimming: 0 bases; J trimming: 7 bases; junction bases outside the gene matches: 9. The CDR3 sequence is 17 residues long. CDR1 is MGHRA, CDR2 YSYEKL, per germline. This specimen consisted of CD4+ or CD8+ T cells sorted from blood, obtained in a trial of the OX40 agonist ivuxolimab. The chain is built from TRBV4-1 and TRBJ2-1, with 10 bases aligning to TRBD2. The TCR originated in an adult with an advanced solid tumor such as melanoma, head and neck, liver or kidney cancer. The CDR3 coding sequence is TGCGCCAGCAGCCAAGACGGGGGAGGACTAGCGGCTAATGAGCAGTTCTTC. It encodes CASSQDGGGLAANEQFF.